The TCR beta chain described here comes from a study of shared clonotypes between healthy human individuals (TCRdb year 2020). Looking at the study overall: Three men and a couple of women, aged 18 to 49 years, made up the cohort. For each donor, CD4 naive and CD4 memory were each run on three plates, CD8 naive on two plates, and CD8 memory on one plate. Blood TCR repertoires of 5 or 6 healthy adults were deeply sequenced to estimate repertoire size and the extent of clonotype sharing between individuals. Different laboratories and diverse techniques were used to prepare libraries and sequence TCR repertoires, to increase sequencing depth and limit assay-specific biases. Leukapheresis yielded between about 0.85 and 10 billion PBMCs per donor. Overall results and qualifications from the work: Incomplete sequencing was indicated by rarefaction of sorted-subset datasets, despite the large sequencing depth. Pairwise subsampling indicated that sequencing depth was expected to affect the degree of clonotype sharing among donors. Clonotypes shared by all four sorted-subset donors showed higher generation probabilities than non-shared clonotypes. When a few donors were compared, the shared fraction of clonotypes was about 5% for naive CD4, roughly 3.4% for naive CD8, 2.3% for memory CD4, and about 0.36% for memory CD8. The genetic and exposure-history diversity represented was limited by the small number of donors. Sampling was restricted to blood, and TCR repertoires in tissue are likely to differ from TCR repertoires in blood. Naive subsets generally had larger estimated clonotype richness than memory subsets did.

The donors were healthy, HIV-negative adults who had no recently reported acute infections or vaccinations. Every donor was a Caucasian adult residing in Nashville, Tennessee, USA. CD4+ T cells were enriched by magnetic negative selection, after which naive cells were positively selected on CD45RA and the negative fraction was taken as the memory subset. Blood was collected by leukapheresis, and PBMCs were isolated by Ficoll-Histopaque density gradient centrifugation and then cryopreserved in liquid nitrogen vapor phase. Analytical flow cytometry was used to check the purity and quantity of each magnetically sorted T cell population. Each sorted fraction had its genomic DNA isolated and then quantified by UV absorbance on a Nanodrop 2000c. Worth noting for this clone: Its antigen remains undetermined. No base qualities exist here, and no much larger clone lies one base off it.

The CDR3 spans 19 residues, from the cysteine through the phenylalanine. The entry retains the CDR3 DNA only, 57 bases that are in frame from base 1. Trimming leaves V shorter by 1 base and J shorter by 2 bases, with the junction holding 15 bases beyond the gene matches. CDR1 and CDR2 are drawn from the germline V gene: SGHRS, YFSETQ. Using the deep immunoSEQ assay, multiplex PCR amplified TCR CDR3 regions from genomic DNA. Genomic DNA extracted from each cell subset was distributed evenly over all wells of several immunoSEQ 96-well plates, and each plate served as one replicate. Each replicate PCR for sorted subsets received approximately 220 ng genomic DNA, equal to about 30,000 T cell genomes. Purified libraries were measured with a Qubit 3.0 fluorometer, size-checked on a Bioanalyzer 2100, and measured again with the KAPA Library Quantification kit. A separate single-read 150-cycle Illumina NextSeq 550 flow cell was used to sequence each immunoSEQ 96-well plate. From the authors' description of their analysis: The immunoSEQ output contained only junctional sequences without quality scores, so filtering could not match that applied to full-length reads. To assign V/J genes and CDR3, sequences were annotated using PyIR, a Python wrapper for IgBLAST v1.9, with IMGT germline references. Reads were filtered out if the reads had weak V/J assignments (E-value above 1e-6), no CDR3, stop codons, out-of-frame junctions, or ambiguous translated residues. V3J clonotypes were defined as sequences sharing an identical inferred V gene, J gene, and CDR3 amino acid sequence. To compute the percentage overlap between repertoires, the number of shared unique clonotypes was divided by the size of the smaller repertoire. Richness of each repertoire was evaluated using RTK rarefaction, the Chao1 estimator, and Recon v2.1 estimates of unobserved clonotypes. Generation probabilities were computed with OLGA for all TCRbeta clonotypes obtained by the gDNA method from four donors. Not all clones reach the TCRdb copy of this immuneACCESS table, which keeps in-frame sequences only. Checked studies attribute under half of the gap to unresolved V genes and leave the rest unexplained. V and J calls and clone size are given by that table; D and trimming were obtained from the DNA. This sample comprises 2 million to 2.5 million clones, roughly 95% of them detected only once. The ten largest account for roughly 0.13% of the sample.

This receptor chain uses TRBV5-1 and TRBJ2-5; TRBD1 fits 9 bases in the junction. The sequence derives from a man between 18 and 35 years old in good health. Sample: naive CD4+ T cells sorted from blood. The cell subset or site tag for this specimen amounts to: CD45RA+ positively selected. The CDR3 loop reads CASSLRGNWDRAFQETQYF. The bases read TGCGCCAGCAGCTTGAGGGGGAATTGGGACAGGGCTTTTCAAGAGACCCAGTACTTC.